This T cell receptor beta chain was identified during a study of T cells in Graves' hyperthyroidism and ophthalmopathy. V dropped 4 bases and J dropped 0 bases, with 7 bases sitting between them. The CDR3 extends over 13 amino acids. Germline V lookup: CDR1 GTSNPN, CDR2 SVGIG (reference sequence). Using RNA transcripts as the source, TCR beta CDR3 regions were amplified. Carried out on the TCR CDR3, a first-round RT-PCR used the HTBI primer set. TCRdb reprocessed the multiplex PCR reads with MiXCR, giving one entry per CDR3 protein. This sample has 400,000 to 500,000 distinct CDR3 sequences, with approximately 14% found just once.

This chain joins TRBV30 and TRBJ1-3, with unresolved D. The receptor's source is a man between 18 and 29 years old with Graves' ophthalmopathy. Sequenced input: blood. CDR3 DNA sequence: TGTGCCTGGACGAGGGTCTCTGGAAACACCATATATTTT. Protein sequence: CAWTRVSGNTIYF.